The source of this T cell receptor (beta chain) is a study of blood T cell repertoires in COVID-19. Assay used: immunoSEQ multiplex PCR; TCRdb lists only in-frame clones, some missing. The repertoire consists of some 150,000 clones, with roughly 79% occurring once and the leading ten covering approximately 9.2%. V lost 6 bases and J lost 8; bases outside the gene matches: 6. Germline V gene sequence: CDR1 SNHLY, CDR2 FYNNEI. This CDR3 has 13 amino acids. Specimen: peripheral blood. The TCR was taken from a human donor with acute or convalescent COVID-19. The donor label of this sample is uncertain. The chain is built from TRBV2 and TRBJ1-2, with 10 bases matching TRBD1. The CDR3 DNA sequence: TGTGCCAGCAGGACAGGGGGCTATGGGGGCTACACCTTC. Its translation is CASRTGGYGGYTF.